This T cell receptor (beta chain) stems from a study of OX40 agonist ivuxolimab in advanced cancers. Study context: The treatment was a fully human IgG2 OX40 agonist, ivuxolimab. At just under 85% male, the cohort had a mean age of 60 years, ranging from about 20 to 79. A partial response was reached by three patients: one with hepatocellular carcinoma and two with cutaneous melanoma.

A single count supports this clone. The assay was immunoSEQ multiplex PCR, and TCRdb's table has in-frame clones only and misses some. This repertoire shows 45,000 to 55,000 clones, about 83% found once; its top ten account for approximately 1%. Trimming removed 4 bases at V and 6 bases at J, with 17 bases between. CDR3 length equals 15 residues. Germline CDR1 reads SGHNT; CDR2 reads YENEEA. Material: CD4+ or CD8+ T cells sorted from blood, obtained in a trial of the OX40 agonist ivuxolimab. The genes are TRBV11-3 and TRBJ2-3, with D possibly being TRBD2 (6 bases). This TCR was recovered from an adult with an advanced solid tumor such as melanoma, head and neck, liver or kidney cancer. Here the CDR3 reads CASSSPLPGLDTQYF. In nucleotides, the CDR3 is TGTGCCAGCAGCTCCCCCCTCCCGGGACTGGATACGCAGTATTTT.